The 16 T cell receptor beta chains below were found in one sample sequenced in a study of response to subunit inactivated influenza vaccine (dated by TCRdb to the late 2010s). Preparation of the library involved RT-PCR. The data were produced on an Illumina HiSeq 2500. The raw public data were reprocessed by TCRdb itself: fastp quality trimming at Q25, MiXCR clonotype calling, in-frame beta chains only. Here each entry gathers all rows of one CDR3 protein and keeps the most common genes and DNA. Here the sample has 300,000 to 350,000 distinct CDR3 sequences; less than 25% occur a single time. The top ten hold roughly 10% of the sample. Sequences were derived from PBMCs from blood, sampled less than 22 months after vaccination. Every receptor here comes from a man between 50 and 70 years old who received an inactivated influenza vaccine. Donor details come from another sample of the same person, matched by shared clones.

This clonotype occurred a few times. This chain links TRBV3-1 with TRBJ1-2, with D hard to call. Trimming took 1 base from V and 4 from J, leaving 10 bases between them. This CDR3 is built from 14 residues. Germline V lookup: CDR1 LGHDT, CDR2 YNNKEL (reference sequence). This CDR3 is CASSQGHGPYGYTF. As DNA, the CDR3 is TGTGCCAGCAGCCAAGGTCACGGCCCCTATGGCTACACCTTC.

A few counts support this clonotype. The rearrangement links TRBV4-2 to TRBJ1-6; D is undetermined. Germline lookup yields CDR1 LGHNA and CDR2 YNFKEQ. This CDR3 region has 21 residues. Trimming cost V 0 bases and J 0 bases, with 21 bases left between them. The CDR3 here is CASSQDAPSFGRSSYNSPLHF. In DNA, the CDR3 is TGTGCCAGCAGCCAAGATGCCCCTTCTTTTGGGCGCAGCTCCTATAATTCACCCCTCCACTTT.

V is TRBV5-1 and J is TRBJ2-4, with D possibly called TRBD1 or TRBD2 (5 bases each). CDR1 and CDR2 (germline): SGHRS, YFSETQ. The CDR3 runs 14 residues. Trimming stripped 0 bases from V and 8 bases from J, with 12 bases between. The CDR3 DNA follows: TGCGCCAGCAGCTTGGCCTGGCTGGGGGACATTCAGTACTTC. It yields the protein CASSLAWLGDIQYF.

This clonotype was picked up many times. J is TRBJ1-5 and V is TRBV20-1; D is unresolved. From germline, CDR1 is DFQATT and CDR2 SNEGSKA (reference sequence). V was shortened by 3 bases and J by 3 bases, with 9 bases between the two germline ends. The CDR3 has 13 amino acids. The CDR3 protein is CSASNDYNQPQHF. Here the CDR3 DNA reads TGCAGTGCTAGTAATGATTACAATCAGCCCCAGCATTTT.

This clonotype was seen more than once but under ten times. This chain connects TRBV29-1 to TRBJ2-5; 10 nucleotides align to TRBD1. The germline V gene has CDR1 SQVTM and CDR2 ANQGSEA. The CDR3 has 13 residues. Germline trimming cut 4 bases from V and 4 bases from J; bases unmatched to any gene: 3. This CDR3 is CSVGDRGRETQYF. The CDR3 region has the DNA TGCAGCGTTGGTGACAGGGGGCGAGAGACCCAGTACTTC.

In this sample, this clonotype turned up a few times. This rearrangement joins TRBV5-5 to TRBJ1-2; 9 nucleotides line up with TRBD1. The CDR3 runs to 13 residues. V lost 4 bases and J lost 10; bases outside the gene matches: 8. Germline CDR1 and CDR2: SGHKS and YYEKEE (reference sequence). As DNA, the CDR3 is TGTGCCAGCAGCCGGACAGGGGTTAGTAACTACACCTTC. This encodes CASSRTGVSNYTF. Supplemented by reference TRBV5-5 and TRBJ1-2, the full variable domain reads DAGVTQSPTHLIKTRGQQVTLRCSPISGHKSVSWYQQVLGQGPQFIFQYYEKEERGRGNFPDRFSARQFPNYSSELNVNALLLGDSALYLCASSRTGVSNYTFGSGTRLTVV.

This chain uses TRBV20-1 with TRBJ2-3, with TRBD2 identical over 10 bases. Germline CDR1 is DFQATT and CDR2 is SNEGSKA (reference sequence). After removal of 3 bases from V and 5 bases from J, the junction contained 8 bases not matched to a gene. CDR3 size: 15 residues. The CDR3 DNA is TGCAGTGCTAGTTCCCTAGCGGGAGTAGTAGATACGCAGTATTTT. Translation gives CSASSLAGVVDTQYF.

The gene calls are TRBV20-1 and TRBJ2-7; 10 nucleotides agree with TRBD1. The V gene's germline CDR1 is DFQATT and CDR2 SNEGSKA (reference sequence). The CDR3 consists of 13 residues. V shed 5 bases, J shed 5 bases, and the junction held 6 bases outside the gene matches. CDR3: CSALGTGADEQYF. CDR3 coding DNA: TGCAGTGCTCTCGGGACAGGGGCCGACGAGCAGTACTTC.

The V and J genes are TRBV5-8 and TRBJ1-1; a weak D match, TRBD1 (5 bases). Germline loops: CDR1 SGHTS, CDR2 YDEGEE. V was pared by 7 bases and J by 1 base, with 11 bases between. This CDR3 is 13 amino acids long. DNA of the CDR3: TGTGCCAGCGCCTCCGGGACGAACACTGAAGCTTTCTTT. This translates into CASASGTNTEAFF.

The chain links TRBV7-2 to TRBJ1-5; D is uncertain. Trimming cost V 2 bases and J 5 bases, with 10 bases left between them. CDR1 and CDR2 (germline): SGHTA, FQGNSA. This CDR3 is 14 amino acids long. The CDR3 here is CASSLFIGDQPQHF. The CDR3 DNA reads TGTGCCAGCAGCTTATTTATAGGAGATCAGCCCCAGCATTTT.

V and J are TRBV19 and TRBJ2-2; D unclear. Germline V gene sequence: CDR1 LNHDA, CDR2 SQIVND (reference sequence). This CDR3 is built from 14 residues. Trimming removed 2 bases from V and 7 bases from J, with 11 bases in between. In DNA, the CDR3 is TGTGCCAGTAGTATAAGCTGGAGTGGCGGGGAGCTGTTTTTT. Its protein product is CASSISWSGGELFF.

The rearrangement links TRBV4-3 to TRBJ2-3; maybe TRBD1 (5 bases). Germline assignment: CDR1 LGHNA and CDR2 YSLEER. Trimming cost V 2 bases and J 2 bases, with 11 bases left between them. The CDR3 length is 15 residues. The CDR3 DNA is TGCGCCAGCAGCCAACGCAGGGCATACACAGATACGCAGTATTTT. It specifies CASSQRRAYTDTQYF.

DNA for the CDR3: TGTGCCATCAGTGAGTCCCGCAAATCCAACACTGAAGCTTTCTTT. This translates into CAISESRKSNTEAFF. The V call is TRBV10-3, the J call TRBJ1-1; D not resolved. V was trimmed by 0 bases and J by 2 bases, leaving 10 bases between them. The length of the CDR3 is 15 residues. Germline V gene data show CDR1 as ENHRY and CDR2 as SYGVKD.

The sample holds a few counts of this clonotype. The chain has TRBV12-3 or TRBV12-4 and TRBJ1-2; TRBD1 matches 9 bases. V trimming: 5 bases; J trimming: 4 bases; junction bases outside the gene matches: 5. This CDR3 comprises 14 residues. The DNA for the CDR3 is TGTGCCAGCAGTCTTACAGGGGGCGCCTATGGCTACACCTTC. Amino acids: CASSLTGGAYGYTF.

This chain uses TRBV12-3 or TRBV12-4 with TRBJ2-1; TRBD2 matches at 7 bases. With 5 bases clipped from V and 4 bases from J, the junction kept 8 bases outside the gene matches. The CDR3 has 15 residues. The CDR3 protein is CASSPVGGIYNEQFF. The CDR3, as DNA: TGTGCCAGCAGTCCGGTGGGGGGGATTTACAATGAGCAGTTCTTC.

In its sample, this clonotype was seen a few times. The V and J genes are TRBV11-2 and TRBJ2-4, with 9 bases aligning to TRBD2. CDR1 and CDR2 from the germline V gene are SGHAT and FQNNGV. The CDR3 has 21 residues. The junction had 18 bases not matched to a gene; V was cut back by 3 bases and J by 0 bases. The CDR3: CASSFPKTSGPGRLAKNIQYF. CDR3 nucleotides: TGTGCCAGCAGCTTCCCTAAGACTAGCGGTCCAGGGCGGCTAGCCAAAAACATTCAGTACTTC.